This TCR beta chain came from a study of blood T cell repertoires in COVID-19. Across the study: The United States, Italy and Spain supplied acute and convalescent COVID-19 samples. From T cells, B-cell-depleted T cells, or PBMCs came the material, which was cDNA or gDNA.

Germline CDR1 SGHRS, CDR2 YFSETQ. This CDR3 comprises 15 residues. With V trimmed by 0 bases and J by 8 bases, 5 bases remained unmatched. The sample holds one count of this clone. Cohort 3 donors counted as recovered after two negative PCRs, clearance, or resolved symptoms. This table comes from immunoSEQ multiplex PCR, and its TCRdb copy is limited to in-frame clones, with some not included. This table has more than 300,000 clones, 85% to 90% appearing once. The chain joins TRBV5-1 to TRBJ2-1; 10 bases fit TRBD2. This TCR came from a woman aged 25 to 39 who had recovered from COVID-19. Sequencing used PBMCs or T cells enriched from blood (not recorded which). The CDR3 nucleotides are TGCGCCAGCAGCTTGGGAGCGGGAGGGCCTGATGAGCAGTTCTTC. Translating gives CASSLGAGGPDEQFF. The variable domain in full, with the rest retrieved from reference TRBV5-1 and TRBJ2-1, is KAGVTQTPRYLIKTRGQQVTLSCSPISGHRSVSWYQQTPGQGLQFLFEYFSETQRNKGNFPGRFSGRQFSNSRSEMNVSTLELGDSALYLCASSLGAGGPDEQFFGPGTRLTVL.